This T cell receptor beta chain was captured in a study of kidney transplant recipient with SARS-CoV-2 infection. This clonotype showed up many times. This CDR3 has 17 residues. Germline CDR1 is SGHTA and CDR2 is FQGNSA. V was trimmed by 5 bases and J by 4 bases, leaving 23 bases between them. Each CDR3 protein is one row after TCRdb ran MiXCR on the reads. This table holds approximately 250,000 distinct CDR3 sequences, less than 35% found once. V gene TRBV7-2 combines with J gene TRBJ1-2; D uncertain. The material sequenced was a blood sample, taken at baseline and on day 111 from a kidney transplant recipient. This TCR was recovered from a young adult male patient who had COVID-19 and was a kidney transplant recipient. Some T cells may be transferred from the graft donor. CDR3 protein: CASSVNFRDGKTYGYTF. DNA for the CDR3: TGTGCCAGCAGCGTCAATTTCAGAGACGGAAAGACCTATGGCTACACCTTC.